This T cell receptor beta chain was captured in a study of sequential checkpoint blockade in melanoma. Study details: Randomization was 1:1 between first-line nivolumab→ipilimumab and ipilimumab→nivolumab. Matched biopsies came pretreatment and at week 13 for twenty-two patients. Study-level findings and limits: T-cell fraction and clonality followed PD-L1 and CD8+ counts, not mutational load.

Treatment of the sample: randomized to nivolumab then ipilimumab (arm A) or the reverse (arm B). No patient had prior DNA-damaging chemotherapy. This clone is medium-sized within its sample. Its antigen remains unidentified. This table comes from immunoSEQ multiplex PCR, and its TCRdb copy is limited to in-frame clones, with some not included. The sample yields approximately 2,900 clones, 15% to 20% seen once. Germline CDR1 and CDR2: SGHNT and YENEEA. There are 14 residues in the CDR3. V was cut by 5 bases and J by 3 bases, with 12 bases left in between. The sequencing here drew on tumor tissue (inferred from file names), taken from a patient given nivolumab and ipilimumab in sequence. The chain recombines TRBV11-3 with TRBJ2-3; D not resolved. The source is a human donor with melanoma. CDR3 bases: TGTGCCAGCAGCCCCGAGGAGTTAACAGATACGCAGTATTTT. It translates to CASSPEELTDTQYF.